This section outlines one TCR beta chain sequence together with its context. This entry is derived from a study of blood T cell repertoires in COVID-19. The V gene's germline CDR1 is SNHLY and CDR2 FYNNEI. The CDR3 is 14 amino acids. J was trimmed by 8 bases and V by 4 bases; bases with no gene match: 10. Only in-frame clones appear in the TCRdb table, and some are missing; sequencing was by immunoSEQ multiplex PCR. Here the sample spans nearly 200,000 clones, roughly 84% being singletons. This rearrangement joins TRBV2 to TRBJ1-2, with 7 bases aligning to TRBD1. The sequencing sample was made of peripheral blood. The TCR comes from a woman between 40 and 50 years old who had recovered from COVID-19. The CDR3 loop reads CASSGGQAWRGYTF. CDR3 sequence (DNA): TGTGCCAGCAGTGGAGGACAGGCCTGGAGAGGCTACACCTTC.